Following are 18 T cell receptor beta chains from one sample sequenced in a study of cytomegalovirus exposure and HLA in healthy donors. Sequencing was performed with immunoSEQ multiplex PCR; in TCRdb, only in-frame clones are kept and a portion is missing. The sample contains more than 85,000 clones, about 88% of which appear only once. The specimen was PBMCs. These receptors were obtained from a woman between 18 and 29 years old in good health and CMV-seropositive.

In DNA, the CDR3 is TGTGCCAGCACCGAGGACAGGGGTCATGAAAAACTGTTTTTT. Encoded protein: CASTEDRGHEKLFF. V usage is TRBV6-6 and J usage is TRBJ1-4, with TRBD1 matching over 9 bases. From germline, CDR1 is MNHNY and CDR2 SVGAGI (reference sequence). V lost 7 bases and J lost 6; bases outside the gene matches: 6. This CDR3 spans 14 amino acids.

The chain is built from TRBV10-2 and TRBJ1-1; 8 positions agree with TRBD1. CDR1 WSHSY and CDR2 SAAADI come from the germline V gene. This CDR3 comprises 13 residues. V lost 6 bases to trimming and J lost 5 bases; unmatched junction nucleotides: 5. CDR3: CASSGQGLTEAFF. CDR3 nucleotides: TGCGCCAGCAGCGGACAGGGCCTTACTGAAGCTTTCTTT.

The chain employs TRBV10-1 and TRBJ2-2, with 7 nucleotides matching TRBD1. The V segment lost 0 bases and the J segment 0 bases; nucleotides outside the gene matches: 10. In germline, CDR1 is WNHNN, CDR2 SYGVQD (reference sequence). CDR3 length: 19 amino acids. The CDR3 DNA reads TGCGCCAGCAGTGAGTCCCGGACAGGCTTACCCGCGAACACCGGGGAGCTGTTTTTT. This sequence encodes CASSESRTGLPANTGELFF.

This clone came up once. J is TRBJ1-4 and V is TRBV19; tentatively, D is TRBD1 (5 bases). V lost 6 bases to trimming and J lost 6 bases, with 11 bases between them. CDR3 size: 13 residues. Germline assignment: CDR1 LNHDA and CDR2 SQIVND (reference sequence). The CDR3 DNA reads TGTGCCAGTAGGGCGGCGGGGGATGAAAAACTGTTTTTT. As protein: CASRAAGDEKLFF.

The CDR3 region is CASSGADRAPMNTEAFF. The CDR3 region has the DNA TGCGCCAGCAGTGGGGCGGACAGGGCCCCTATGAACACTGAAGCTTTCTTT. The chain links TRBV10-1 to TRBJ1-1, with 8 bases lining up with TRBD1. This CDR3 has 17 amino acids. V shed 4 bases, J shed 0 bases, and the junction held 10 bases outside the gene matches. The V gene's germline CDR1 is WNHNN and CDR2 SYGVQD (reference sequence).

The chain has TRBV27 and TRBJ1-1, with 9 bases matching TRBD1. This CDR3 has 14 residues. CDR1 and CDR2 from the germline V gene are MNHEY and SMNVEV (reference sequence). J lost 1 base, V lost 4 bases, and 1 base had no gene match. Here the CDR3 DNA reads TGTGCCAGCAGTTGGGACAGGGCGAACACTGAAGCTTTCTTT. This gives the protein CASSWDRANTEAFF.

The rearrangement joins TRBV11-2 to TRBJ1-2; no clear D gene. In germline, CDR1 is SGHAT, CDR2 FQNNGV. The CDR3 is 12 amino acids. The V end lost 1 base, the J end lost 7 bases, and 7 bases lay between the germline ends. In nucleotides, the CDR3 is TGTGCCAGCAGCTTAGCGGGGTCTGGCTACACCTTC. Protein sequence: CASSLAGSGYTF.

This clone was detected only once. The rearrangement joins TRBV6-1 to TRBJ2-4; weak D call: TRBD2 (6 bases). The germline V gene encodes CDR1 MNHNS and CDR2 SASEGT. The CDR3 has 14 amino acids. V was pared by 7 bases and J by 4 bases, with 14 bases between. In DNA form, the CDR3 reads TGTGCCAGCACCGAAAGGGCGGGGAAAAACATTCAGTACTTC. This gives the protein CASTERAGKNIQYF.

This clone occurred once. CDR3 DNA: TGTGCCAGCTCACCAAATAAGCCCAGGGGGCAGGGGCGAGGAGGCTACACCTTC. It specifies CASSPNKPRGQGRGGYTF. This rearrangement joins TRBV18 to TRBJ1-2, with 8 bases identical to TRBD1. Germline assignment: CDR1 KGHSH and CDR2 LQKENI. Trimming took 2 bases from V and 8 from J; bases not matched to a gene: 19. The CDR3 extends over 18 amino acids.

This chain links TRBV27 with TRBJ2-3, with D unresolved. Trimming shortened V by 6 bases and J by 1 base, and 8 bases separated the two germline ends. The CDR3 has 13 residues. Germline V gene sequence: CDR1 MNHEY, CDR2 SMNVEV (reference sequence). DNA of the CDR3: TGTGCCAGCAGCCAACAAGGCACAGATACGCAGTATTTT. As protein: CASSQQGTDTQYF.

V is TRBV12-5 and J is TRBJ2-1; possibly TRBD2 for D (7 bases). Deletions cut 5 bases from V and 4 bases from J, with 12 bases between. Germline V gene sequence: CDR1 LGHNT, CDR2 FRNRAP. The CDR3 totals 14 residues. CDR3 nucleotides: TGTGCTAGTGGTCTAAGGGGGGGATACAATGAGCAGTTCTTC. It codes for CASGLRGGYNEQFF.

This sequence joins TRBV5-5 and TRBJ1-1, with a weak D call TRBD1 (6 bases). Trimming stripped 3 bases from V and 6 bases from J, with 12 bases between. The CDR3 has 13 residues. Germline values: CDR1 SGHKS, CDR2 YYEKEE (reference sequence). CDR3 amino acids: CASSSPEGAEAFF. The CDR3 DNA follows: TGTGCCAGCAGCTCCCCCGAGGGGGCTGAAGCTTTCTTT.

CDR3 bases: TGTGCCAGCAGCGAGCAAGAGACCCAGTACTTC. This codes for CASSEQETQYF. The rearrangement uses TRBV2 and TRBJ2-5; D is unclear. Between the trimmed V and J ends, which lost 6 bases and 2 bases, there was a span of 4 bases. Germline V gene data show CDR1 as SNHLY and CDR2 as FYNNEI. This CDR3 contains 11 residues.

The rearrangement links TRBV6-1 to TRBJ1-5; D is possibly TRBD1 (6 bases). V was shortened by 7 bases and J by 4 bases, with 11 bases between the two germline ends. The germline V gene encodes CDR1 MNHNS and CDR2 SASEGT. This CDR3 has 13 amino acids. The CDR3 reads CASKRTENQPQHF. The CDR3 DNA reads as TGTGCCAGCAAGCGGACAGAGAATCAGCCCCAGCATTTT.

This chain uses TRBV11-2 with TRBJ1-1; tentatively, D is TRBD1 (6 bases). This CDR3 has 13 amino acids. The germline CDR1 and CDR2 sequences are SGHAT and FQNNGV. The V end lost 10 bases, the J end lost 0 bases, and 12 bases lay between the germline ends. In nucleotides, the CDR3 is TGTGCCAACGCAGAGGGGGTGAACACTGAAGCTTTCTTT. Protein: CANAEGVNTEAFF.

CDR3 residues: CASSSQGNEQFF. The CDR3 DNA sequence: TGTGCCAGCAGCTCGCAGGGGAATGAGCAGTTCTTC. The chain recombines TRBV5-4 with TRBJ2-1; perhaps TRBD1 as D (6 bases). This CDR3 contains 12 residues. Per germline, CDR1 SGHNT and CDR2 YYREEE (reference sequence). Between the trimmed V and J ends, which lost 3 bases and 7 bases, there was a span of 8 bases.

The chain couples TRBV11-2 to TRBJ1-3, with 10 bases aligning to TRBD1. Unmatched junction bases numbered 9, after V lost 4 bases and J lost 0 bases. Per germline, CDR1 SGHAT and CDR2 FQNNGV. The CDR3 totals 18 residues. DNA of the CDR3: TGTGCCAGCAGCTGGTCCCGGGACAGGGGACTCTCTGGAAACACCATATATTTT. Translating it yields CASSWSRDRGLSGNTIYF.

This clone was recorded once. The V and J genes are TRBV5-1 and TRBJ2-2; D is possibly TRBD1 (5 bases). The CDR3 loop spans 14 amino acids. Trimming stripped 5 bases from V and 6 bases from J, with 14 bases between. Germline V gives CDR1 SGHRS, CDR2 YFSETQ. Here the CDR3 reads CASSRPNRSGELFF. CDR3 bases: TGCGCCAGCAGTAGGCCCAACAGGTCCGGGGAGCTGTTTTTT.